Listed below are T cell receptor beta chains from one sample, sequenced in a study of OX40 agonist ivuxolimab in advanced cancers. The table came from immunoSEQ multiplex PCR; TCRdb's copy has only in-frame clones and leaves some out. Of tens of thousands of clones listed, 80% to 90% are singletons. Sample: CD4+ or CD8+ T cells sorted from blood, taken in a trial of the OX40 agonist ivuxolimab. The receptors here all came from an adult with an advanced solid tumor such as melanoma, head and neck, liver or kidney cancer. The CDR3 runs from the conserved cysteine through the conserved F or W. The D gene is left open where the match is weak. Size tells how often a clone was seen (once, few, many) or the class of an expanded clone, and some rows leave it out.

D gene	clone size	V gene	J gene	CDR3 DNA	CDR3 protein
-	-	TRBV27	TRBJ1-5	TGTGCCAGCAGTTTAACCGGGACCTTAGACAATCAGCCCCAGCATTTT	CASSLTGTLDNQPQHF
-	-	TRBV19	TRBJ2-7	TGTGCCAGTAGACAGGGAAAGCACGAGCAGTACTTC	CASRQGKHEQYF
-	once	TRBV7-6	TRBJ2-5	TGTGCCAGCAGCTTAGTCGAAGAGACCCAGTACTTC	CASSLVEETQYF
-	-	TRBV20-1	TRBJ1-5	TGCAGTGCTAGAGATCAGCCCCAGCATTTT	CSARDQPQHF
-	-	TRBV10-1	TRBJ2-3	TGCGCCAGCAGTGAGCGACAGGAAGATACGCAGTATTTT	CASSERQEDTQYF
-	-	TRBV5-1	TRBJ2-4	TGCGCCAGCAGCTTGAACGTCGGCAGGGATATCCTTCTAGCCAAAAACATTCAGTACTTC	CASSLNVGRDILLAKNIQYF
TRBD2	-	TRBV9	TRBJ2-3	TGTGCCAGCAGCGTAGTTCCGGGAGGGCCCGGAGATACGCAGTATTTT	CASSVVPGGPGDTQYF
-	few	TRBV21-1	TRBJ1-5	TGTGCCAGCAGCCCCCCGGGACGGCATCAGCCCCAGCATTTT	CASSPPGRHQPQHF
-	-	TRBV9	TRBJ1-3	TGTGCCAGCAGCGTAGCGGACTCTGGAAACACCATATATTTT	CASSVADSGNTIYF
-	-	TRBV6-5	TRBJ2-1	TGTGCCAGCAGTTACTCTAGCGGACTCTTTGGAGATGAGCAGTTCTTC	CASSYSSGLFGDEQFF
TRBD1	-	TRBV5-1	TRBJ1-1	TGCGCCAGCAGCCCGGGGACAGGGGGGGTAAATACACCCGAAGCTTTCTTT	CASSPGTGGVNTPEAFF
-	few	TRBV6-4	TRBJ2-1	TGTGCCAGCAGTGCCGACAGCTCCTACAATGAGCAGTTCTTC	CASSADSSYNEQFF
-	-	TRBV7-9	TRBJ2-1	TGTGCCAGCAGCCCGGGGACAGCGAGGGCGGGGGAGCAGTTCTTC	CASSPGTARAGEQFF
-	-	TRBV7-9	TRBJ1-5	TGTGCCAGCAGCCCAGGTGACAGTCAACCCCCCAATCAGCCCCAGCATTTT	CASSPGDSQPPNQPQHF
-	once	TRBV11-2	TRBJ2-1	TGTGCCAGCAGCTTCTACACCCCGGGCGATAGGGGCCCCTACAATGAGCAGTTCTTC	CASSFYTPGDRGPYNEQFF
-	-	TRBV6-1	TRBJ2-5	TGTGCCAGCAGTGAAGACGGGACGGTCCAAGAGACCCAGTACTTC	CASSEDGTVQETQYF
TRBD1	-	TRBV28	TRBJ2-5	TGTGCCAGCAGTTTGGACAGGGGAAGAAGAGAGACCCAGTACTTC	CASSLDRGRRETQYF
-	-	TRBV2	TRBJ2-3	TGTGCCAGCAGATTCGACAGCACAGATACGCAGTATTTT	CASRFDSTDTQYF
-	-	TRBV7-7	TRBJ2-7	TGTGCTAGCAGCTGGGGGGACGGCTACGAGCAGTACTTC	CASSWGDGYEQYF
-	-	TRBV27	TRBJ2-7	TGTGCCAGCAGGACAGGGGAGGGCGAGCAGTACTTC	CASRTGEGEQYF
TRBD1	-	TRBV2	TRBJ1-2	TGTGCCAGCAGAATAGTGAGGGGGCGAAACTATGGCTACACCTTC	CASRIVRGRNYGYTF
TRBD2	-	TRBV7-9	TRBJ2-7	TGTGCCAGCAGCTCTGGACTAGCGGGAAACTACGAGCAGTACTTC	CASSSGLAGNYEQYF
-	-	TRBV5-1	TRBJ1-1	TGCGCCAGCAGCCCCGGACAGACTGAAGCTTTCTTT	CASSPGQTEAFF
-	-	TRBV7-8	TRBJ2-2	TGTGCCAGCAGCCTCGACATCGGGGGGGAGCTGTTTTTT	CASSLDIGGELFF
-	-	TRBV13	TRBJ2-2	TGTGCCAGCAGCTTAGTCACCGGGGAGCTGTTTTTT	CASSLVTGELFF
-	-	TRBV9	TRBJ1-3	TGTGCCAGCAGCTCCGGAAGCTCTGGAAACACCATATATTTT	CASSSGSSGNTIYF
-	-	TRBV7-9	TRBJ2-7	TGTGCCAGCACCCCGACCCCGCGGGAGCAGTACTTC	CASTPTPREQYF
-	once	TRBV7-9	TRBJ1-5	TGTGCCAGCAGCTCCACGGGTGAAATAGGTCAGCCCCAGCATTTT	CASSSTGEIGQPQHF